The sample holds a few counts of the clone carrying this T cell receptor beta chain. The CDR3 runs to 15 residues. Unmatched junction bases numbered 6, after V lost 7 bases and J lost 5 bases. Germline CDR1 LNHDA, CDR2 SQIVND (reference sequence). This record belongs to a study of blood T cell repertoires in COVID-19. As processed by the authors: By means of reference gene primer amplification, nucleated cell counts were estimated. Measured with immunoSEQ multiplex PCR; TCRdb has only the in-frame clones, and not every one. Clone size and V and J calls were adopted from that table, with D and trimming inferred from the DNA. The sample has a few hundred thousand clones; 65% to 85% are singletons.

This sequence joins TRBV19 and TRBJ2-1; the match to TRBD1 covers 12 bases. The receptor was derived from a woman of 80 years or more with acute or convalescent COVID-19. The sequencing input was peripheral blood. The CDR3 spells CASTIRDRGHNEQFF. The CDR3 DNA follows: TGTGCCAGTACAATCCGGGACAGGGGGCACAATGAGCAGTTCTTC.